The source of this TCR beta chain is a study of T cells in Graves' hyperthyroidism and ophthalmopathy (dated by TCRdb to between 2018 and 2021). A note on the overall study: Peripheral blood samples were taken at initial diagnosis, before any treatment was given. TCR V-J signatures able to tell the groups apart were searched for in a discovery cohort of 95 or so patients, of whom under 45 had Graves' ophthalmopathy and about 60 had stable Graves' hyperthyroidism. Prospective prediction of ophthalmopathy was tested in an independent validation cohort of approximately 19 hyperthyroidism patients and 17 patients who later progressed to ophthalmopathy. The 75 to 100 discovery patients were randomly divided into training and test sets at a 7:3 ratio. In addition, the study compared T-cell repertoires in thyroid tissue and in blood from five or six Graves' hyperthyroidism patients. Once sampling was done, hyperthyroidism patients were given methimazole at a starting dose of 30 mg daily, whereas ophthalmopathy patients were given high-dose intravenous methylprednisolone. According to the paper, TCR Vbeta CDR3 sequencing was carried out on 135 peripheral blood samples, which came from 40 to 45 ophthalmopathy, some 73 hyperthyroidism and 17 progressor patients.

As concerns this clonotype: The clone's antigen remains unknown. Base qualities were left out, and no much larger clone turns up one base away.

Study-wide conclusions, independent of this receptor: Most expanded thyroid clonotypes (frequency above 0.001) were also detected in blood, a finding suggesting that blood repertoires may reflect thyroid immune responses. In cross-validation, a model built on a 13 V-J signature told ophthalmopathy apart from stable hyperthyroidism with 85% to 90% sensitivity and about 81% specificity, and in testing the same model reached 80%/75%. No statistical method was used to set the sample size in advance, and investigators knew the group allocation. In validation, the model predicted progression to ophthalmopathy a median of approximately 6.3 months before onset, with approximately 71% sensitivity and roughly 77% specificity.

The TCR beta CDR3 regions were amplified from the RNA transcripts. For the first round of RT-PCR on the TCR CDR3, the HTBI primer set was used together with the Qiagen OneStep RT-PCR kit. The libraries were constructed in a second round of multiplex PCR and then size-selected and purified. Libraries were sequenced paired-end with 100 bp reads on an Illumina HiSeq2000. The original methods were these. SOAPnuke was used to process the raw data, throwing out any read that contained adapters or uncalled bases, had a mean Phred below 15, or lacked an exact constant-primer or identifier match. COPE v1.2.5 was used to merge high-quality paired reads, and clonotypes were defined as unique nucleotide sequences. MiTCR v1.1 was used to align clonotypes to the IMGT TRBV, TRBD and TRBJ reference segments. Only V-J combinations with frequency above 0.0001, covering about 99% of repertoires, were analysed. A TCS score was defined as the ratio between F50 (clonal expansion) and ExV (chaos), using BLOSUM62-based TCRdist between CDR3 peptides within each V-J. Welch's t-statistics and random forest reduced just over 500 V-J features to roughly 13, which were used in a naive Bayes classifier (R e1071). The raw public data were reprocessed by TCRdb itself: fastp quality trimming at Q25, MiXCR clonotype calling, in-frame beta chains only. Rows with one shared CDR3 protein collapse into an entry with the most common genes and DNA. These V and J calls derive from TCRdb rather than the authors' analysis. The sample table records more than 600,000 distinct CDR3 sequences; approximately 16% of these occur just once. Around 7.7% of the sample goes to the ten largest clones.

Stable Graves' hyperthyroidism was defined as no progression to ophthalmopathy during 18 months of follow-up. Hyperthyroidism patients were newly diagnosed, had a disease duration of under 2 months, and were aged 18 to 65 years. Exclusion was applied to patients with uncontrolled infections, other autoimmune diseases, pregnancy or lactation. Diagnoses relied on clinical symptoms, serum thyroxine and TRAb, thyroid ultrasound and orbital computed tomography. Ficoll-Paque density gradient centrifugation was used to isolate PBMCs from 8 to 10 ml of fresh peripheral blood. Total RNA was extracted using Trizol reagent, and RNA quality was assessed on an Agilent 2100 Bioanalyzer. The specimen sequenced was blood. The TCR comes from a man aged 18 to 30 with Graves' hyperthyroidism.

The CDR3: CASRSQGYEQYF. At the DNA level, the sequence is TGTGCCAGCCGAAGCCAGGGTTACGAGCAGTACTTC. This chain is built from TRBV3-1 and TRBJ2-7; TRBD1 could be the D gene, as 5 bases match. V is pared back by 8 bases and J by 4 bases, with 12 bases lying between the germline termini. Including the terminal cysteine and phenylalanine, the CDR3 comprises 12 residues. The entry retains the CDR3 DNA only, 36 bases that are in frame from base 1. Taken from the germline V gene (reference sequence), the CDR1 and CDR2 loops are LGHDT and YNNKEL.